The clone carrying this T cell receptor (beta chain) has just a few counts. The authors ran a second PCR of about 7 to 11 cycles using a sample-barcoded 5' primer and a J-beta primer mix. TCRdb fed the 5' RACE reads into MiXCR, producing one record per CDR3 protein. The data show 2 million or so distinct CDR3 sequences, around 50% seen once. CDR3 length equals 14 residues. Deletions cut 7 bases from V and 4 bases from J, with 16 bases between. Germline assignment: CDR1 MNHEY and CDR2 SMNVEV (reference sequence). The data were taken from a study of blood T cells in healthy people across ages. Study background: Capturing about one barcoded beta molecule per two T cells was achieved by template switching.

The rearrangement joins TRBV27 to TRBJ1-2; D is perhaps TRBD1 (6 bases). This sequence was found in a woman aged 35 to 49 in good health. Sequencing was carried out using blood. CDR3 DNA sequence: TGTGCCAGCAAGGACAGAGACTCATCCTATGGCTACACCTTC. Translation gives CASKDRDSSYGYTF.